This T cell receptor (beta chain) was retrieved from a study of blood T cell repertoires in COVID-19. Study overall: The analysed material was cDNA or gDNA that came from T cells, B-cell-depleted T cells, or PBMCs.

The data were produced by immunoSEQ multiplex PCR, yet TCRdb's version contains in-frame clones alone and is incomplete. The sample records 200,000 to 250,000 clones, about 90% being singletons. With 0 bases removed from V and 5 bases from J, the gap between germline ends came to 11 bases. This CDR3 contains 14 residues. Germline V CDR1 and CDR2: SGHRS, YFSETQ. This clone has just a few counts. This sample also contains other DNA sequences that code for the same CDR3. The chain recombines TRBV5-1 with TRBJ1-1; TRBD1 is a possible D gene (6 bases). The TCR was taken from a man aged 45-65 years who had been exposed to COVID-19. Sequencing was carried out using PBMCs or T cells enriched from blood (not recorded which). CDR3 nucleotide sequence: TGCGCCAGCAGCTTGGGTCAGGGGCGGACTGAAGCTTTCTTT. This gives the protein CASSLGQGRTEAFF.